This T cell receptor (beta chain) was recovered during a study of response to subunit inactivated influenza vaccine. TCRdb reanalysed the RT-PCR reads using MiXCR and keeps one entry per CDR3 protein. This sample has just under 550,000 distinct CDR3 sequences, with approximately 22% found just once. Per germline, CDR1 SGHRS and CDR2 YFSETQ. Trimming took off 2 bases at V and 5 bases at J, with 22 bases between the two ends. CDR3 length equals 17 residues. This sample was also put to use in a study of T cells expressing NK-cell markers. As that report states: 5'RACE template switching with UMIs generated TCR beta cDNA. Sorted CD3+CD56-NKG2C+, CD3+CD56+NKG2C- and CD3+CD56+NKG2C+ T cells were the source of the TCR beta repertoires. Roughly 6 donors had dominant NKG2C+ clonotypes that comprised about 1.0-8% of their CD8+ T cells. Once again these clonotypes came out on top in the CD3+CD56-NKG2C+ fraction of several donors. HCMV specificity of the expanded NKG2C+ T cell clones stayed unclear.

This chain joins TRBV5-1 and TRBJ2-5; a weak D match, TRBD2 (7 bases). Sample: CD4+ T cells sorted from PBMCs, taken approximately 12 days after vaccination. The TCR comes from a man in his forties or fifties who received an inactivated influenza vaccine. The CDR3: CASSFDGGAATRETQYF. The CDR3 nucleotides read TGCGCCAGCAGCTTTGATGGGGGGGCAGCAACCCGCGAGACCCAGTACTTC.